One sample yielded the 9 T cell receptor beta chains listed below, sequenced in a study of CD8+ T cells in alopecia areata (dated by TCRdb to 2016 to 2019). The receptor library was made with the immunoSEQ multiplex PCR assay. RNA was extracted from all samples and reverse transcribed into cDNA as template for TCR sequencing. The table was pulled from immuneACCESS by TCRdb, which kept in-frame rearrangements only. Such tables lose some clones; where checked, under half of the loss comes from unresolved V genes, and the rest has no known cause. This sample is represented by approximately 98,000 clones; 50% to 70% of them were singletons. Roughly 25% of the sample lies in the top ten. Sequenced input: NKG2D-low CD8+ T cells sorted from blood. This sample's cell subset or site label indicates: sorted CD8+ NKG2D-low blood T cells. The receptors originated from a human donor with alopecia areata.

The chain combines TRBV5-1 with TRBJ1-5, with D hard to call. The CDR3 totals 16 residues. Per germline, CDR1 SGHRS and CDR2 YFSETQ. Trimming took off 0 bases at V and 7 bases at J, with 17 bases between the two ends. CDR3 region: CASSLDARAGEQPQHF. For the CDR3, the DNA is TGCGCCAGCAGCTTGGACGCCCGGGCAGGTGAACAGCCCCAGCATTTT. Using reference TRBV5-1 and TRBJ1-5 for the parts outside the CDR3, the full variable domain is KAGVTQTPRYLIKTRGQQVTLSCSPISGHRSVSWYQQTPGQGLQFLFEYFSETQRNKGNFPGRFSGRQFSNSRSEMNVSTLELGDSALYLCASSLDARAGEQPQHFGDGTRLSIL.

The chain recombines TRBV9 with TRBJ1-1, with 8 bases lining up with TRBD1. The V gene's germline CDR1 is SGDLS and CDR2 YYNGEE. The CDR3 spans 14 residues. V lost 2 bases and J lost 3; bases outside the gene matches: 3. CDR3 residues: CASSVLTGDTEAFF. CDR3 in DNA: TGTGCCAGCAGCGTTCTGACAGGGGACACTGAAGCTTTCTTT.

The chain combines TRBV4-1 with TRBJ2-7; D unclear. Trimming left V 1 base short and J 4 bases short, with 8 bases between. This CDR3 spans 13 amino acids. Germline V gene data show CDR1 as MGHRA and CDR2 as YSYEKL. In DNA form, the CDR3 reads TGCGCCAGCAGCCAAGGGGGTATATACGAGCAGTACTTC. This encodes CASSQGGIYEQYF.

CDR3 in DNA: TGTGCCAGCAGCGCCAACGCGGGGAACACTGAAGCTTTCTTT. Its protein product is CASSANAGNTEAFF. V is TRBV7-6 and J is TRBJ1-1; D is undetermined. V was shortened by 5 bases and J by 1 base, with 11 bases between the two germline ends. The CDR3 contains 14 residues. Germline V gives CDR1 SGHVS, CDR2 FNYEAQ.

The V and J genes are TRBV6-5 and TRBJ2-1, with 7 positions matching TRBD2. The V gene end was trimmed by 2 bases and the J gene end by 0 bases; junction bases not matched to a gene: 1. This CDR3 is 15 amino acids long. Germline CDR1 reads MNHEY; CDR2 reads SVGAGI. The CDR3 is CASSYGGGSYNEQFF. The CDR3 DNA sequence: TGTGCCAGCAGTTACGGGGGGGGCTCCTACAATGAGCAGTTCTTC.

The V call is TRBV7-2, the J call TRBJ2-7; 9 bases agree with TRBD2. Per the germline V gene, CDR1 is SGHTA and CDR2 is FQGNSA. The CDR3 has 15 residues. V was clipped by 2 bases and J by 6 bases; unmatched bases: 8. CDR3 coding DNA: TGTGCCAGCAGCTTAAAGACTAGCGGCTTTGGCGAGCAGTACTTC. Translating gives CASSLKTSGFGEQYF. Drawing the rest from reference TRBV7-2 and TRBJ2-7, the complete variable domain is GAGVSQSPSNKVTEKGKDVELRCDPISGHTALYWYRQSLGQGLEFLIYFQGNSAPDKSGLPSDRFSAERTGGSVSTLTIQRTQQEDSAVYLCASSLKTSGFGEQYFGPGTRLTVT.

The chain employs TRBV6-4 and TRBJ1-6; no clear D. The ends were cut back, 2 bases at V and 4 bases at J, with 3 bases in the middle. This CDR3 is built from 13 residues. CDR1 is MRHNA and CDR2 is SNTAGT in the germline V gene. The CDR3 coding sequence is TGTGCCAGCAGTGACGGGTATAATTCACCCCTCCACTTT. Residues: CASSDGYNSPLHF.

The chain is built from TRBV4-1 and TRBJ2-6; D gene ambiguous. The CDR3 is 19 amino acids. Germline V gene lookup returns CDR1 MGHRA and CDR2 YSYEKL. V shed 0 bases and J shed 1 base, with 16 bases lying between them. The CDR3 sequence is CASSQDLKLLRSGANVLTF. In nucleotides, the CDR3 is TGCGCCAGCAGCCAAGATCTTAAACTATTACGTTCTGGGGCCAACGTCCTGACTTTC.

The chain uses TRBV5-6 and TRBJ2-2, with TRBD1 identical over 8 bases. Per germline, CDR1 SGHDT and CDR2 YYEEEE. The CDR3 spans 16 residues. The V and J ends lost 7 bases and 6 bases, in that order; junction bases with no gene match: 14. The DNA of the CDR3 is TGTGCCAGCCATGCTGTCGGACAGGGTCGGGCCGGGGAGCTGTTTTTT. Its translation: CASHAVGQGRAGELFF.